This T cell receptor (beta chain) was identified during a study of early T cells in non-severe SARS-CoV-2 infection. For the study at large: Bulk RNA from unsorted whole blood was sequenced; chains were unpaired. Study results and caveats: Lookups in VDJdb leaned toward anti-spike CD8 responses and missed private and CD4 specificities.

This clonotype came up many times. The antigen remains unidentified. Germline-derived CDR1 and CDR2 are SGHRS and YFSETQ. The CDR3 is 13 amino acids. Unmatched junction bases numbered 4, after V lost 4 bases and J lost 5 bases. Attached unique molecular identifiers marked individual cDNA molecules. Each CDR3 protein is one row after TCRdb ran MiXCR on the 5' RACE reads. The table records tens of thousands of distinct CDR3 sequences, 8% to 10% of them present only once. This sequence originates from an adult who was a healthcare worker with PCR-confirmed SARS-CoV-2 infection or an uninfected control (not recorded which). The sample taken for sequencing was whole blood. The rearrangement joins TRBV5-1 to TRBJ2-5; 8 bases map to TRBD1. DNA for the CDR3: TGCGCCAGCAGCGCGACAGGGGACGAGACCCAGTACTTC. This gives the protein CASSATGDETQYF.